These 28 T cell receptor beta chains were sequenced from one sample in a study of post-analysis software for immune sequencing data (dated by TCRdb to 2013 to 2016). Overall results and qualifications from the work: Roughly 5 TRBV segments, including TRBV5-6, TRBV5-1 and TRBV20-1, were significantly more frequent in patients than controls.

The library relied on PCR. TCRdb names Illumina HiSeq 2500 as the instrument used. Unique molecular identifiers were incorporated into TCR beta cDNA libraries to reduce PCR and sequencing biases. The public reads were run again by TCRdb, first through fastp at Q25 and then through MiXCR, and only productive beta chains were kept. Entries are consolidated by CDR3 protein sequence, retaining the most common genes and DNA. The sample table holds about 260,000 distinct CDR3 sequences, of which about 38% were seen once. Of the sample, 4.5% to 5.5% falls within the top ten clones. These receptors lack a known antigen. What was sequenced was blood. All receptors come from a girl between 10 and 17 years old with multiple sclerosis.

As for this clonotype: This may be a read error: a much more frequent sequence differs by one nucleotide. V usage is TRBV5-5 and J usage is TRBJ1-4; 7 nucleotides agree with TRBD1. The CDR3 totals 15 residues. The germline V gene has CDR1 SGHKS and CDR2 YYEKEE (reference sequence). CDR3 region: CASSRGTAVNEKRFF. CDR3 nucleotide sequence: TGTGCCAGCAGCCGCGGGACAGCCGTCAATGAAAAACGGTTTTTT.

A remark on this clonotype: One junction end disagrees with the germline gene, perhaps due to a read error. The chain employs TRBV3-1 and TRBJ2-3, with 7 bases matching TRBD2. The CDR3 extends over 16 amino acids. CDR1 is LGHDT and CDR2 is YNNKEL in the germline V gene (reference sequence). The CDR3 loop is CAGSQFLAGVTDTRYF. CDR3 coding DNA: TGTGCCGGCAGCCAATTTCTGGCGGGAGTCACAGATACGCGGTATTTT.

Turning to this clonotype: This could be a read error, since a much larger clone is one nucleotide away. V and J are TRBV12-3 or TRBV12-4 and TRBJ2-5; TRBD2 matches 7 bases. Trimming at V came to 3 bases and at J to 7 bases, leaving 8 bases not matched to a gene. This CDR3 is built from 14 residues. For the CDR3, the DNA is TGTGCCAGCAGTTTTGGCAGGGAGGGAGGGACCCAGTACTTC. Translation gives CASSFGREGGTQYF.

Many counts were recorded for this clonotype. This chain links TRBV3-1 with TRBJ2-4, with 10 bases fitting TRBD2. CDR3 length: 15 amino acids. CDR1 is LGHDT and CDR2 is YNNKEL in the germline V gene (reference sequence). The junction had 7 bases not matched to a gene; V was cut back by 6 bases and J by 5 bases. CDR3 DNA sequence: TGTGCCAGCAGACTAGCGGGACGGAGCCAAAACATTCAGTACTTC. Its translation: CASRLAGRSQNIQYF.

This sequence joins TRBV4-1 and TRBJ1-5, with a weak D call TRBD1 (6 bases). The V end lost 0 bases, the J end lost 4 bases, and 13 bases lay between the germline ends. CDR1 is MGHRA, CDR2 YSYEKL, per germline. The CDR3 extends over 16 amino acids. The CDR3: CASSQDVGTPNQPQHF. DNA of the CDR3: TGCGCCAGCAGCCAAGATGTCGGGACACCAAATCAGCCCCAGCATTTT.

This clonotype was seen ten or more times. The chain recombines TRBV6-1 with TRBJ2-1, with D perhaps assigned TRBD1 or TRBD2 (5 bases each). CDR3 length equals 14 residues. Germline assignment: CDR1 MNHNS and CDR2 SASEGT. Trimming left V 7 bases short and J 7 bases short, with 17 bases between. The chain's CDR3 is CASTARGEGNEQFF. Written as DNA, the CDR3 is TGTGCCAGCACCGCACGGGGCGAAGGGAATGAGCAGTTCTTC.

This clonotype was seen only a few times. The CDR3 DNA reads as TGTGCCAGCAGCCTACCCCAGGGTCGGAACACCGGGGAGCTGTTTTTT. As protein: CASSLPQGRNTGELFF. The chain links TRBV28 to TRBJ2-2, with D possibly being TRBD1 (5 bases). The CDR3 loop spans 16 amino acids. Germline assignment: CDR1 MDHEN and CDR2 SYDVKM. Trimming took off 6 bases at V and 1 base at J, with 15 bases between the two ends.

Note on this clonotype: The CDR3 does not end in the conserved phenylalanine or tryptophan, so this is likely a read error. This sequence joins TRBV29-1 and TRBJ2-3; D gene uncertain. The germline CDR1 and CDR2 sequences are SQVTM and ANQGSEA. The V gene lost 4 bases and the J gene lost 7 bases, with 6 bases spanning the gap. The CDR3 is 10 residues long. The CDR3 DNA sequence: TGCAGCGTTGTCTCAAATACGCAGTATTTG. This gives the protein CSVVSNTQYL.

This clonotype came up many times. V is TRBV4-1 and J is TRBJ2-1; 12 bases map to TRBD2. V gave up 4 bases and J gave up 4 bases; unmatched junction bases: 5. Germline CDR1 and CDR2: MGHRA and YSYEKL. The CDR3 sequence is 16 residues long. The CDR3 coding sequence is TGCGCCAGCAGCCTTTTCCTAGCGGGGGGGTACAATGAGCAGTTCTTC. Translation: CASSLFLAGGYNEQFF.

The chain employs TRBV5-8 and TRBJ2-3; D call uncertain. Per the germline V gene, CDR1 is SGHTS and CDR2 is YDEGEE. This CDR3 region has 13 residues. Trimming stripped 4 bases from V and 8 bases from J, with 14 bases between. CDR3 sequence reads: CASSRALGSTQYF. For the CDR3, the DNA is TGTGCCAGCAGCCGGGCCCTCGGCTCTACGCAGTATTTT.

The gene calls are TRBV28 and TRBJ2-5, with 8 nucleotides matching TRBD2. Unmatched junction bases numbered 3, after V lost 1 base and J lost 2 bases. Germline V gives CDR1 MDHEN, CDR2 SYDVKM. The CDR3 contains 15 residues. For the CDR3, the DNA is TGTGCCAGCAGTTTATCGGCGGGGGGACAAGAGACCCAGTACTTC. It yields the protein CASSLSAGGQETQYF.

The table lists this clonotype with many counts. The rearrangement joins TRBV7-6 to TRBJ1-4, with D maybe TRBD1 (6 bases). Germline CDR1 SGHVS, CDR2 FNYEAQ. The V and J ends lost 5 bases and 4 bases respectively, with 11 bases between them. The CDR3 is 14 residues long. This CDR3 is CASSPGVVNEKLFF. CDR3 sequence (DNA): TGTGCCAGCAGCCCAGGGGTCGTTAATGAAAAACTGTTTTTT.

The chain is built from TRBV19 and TRBJ1-2; the match to TRBD1 covers 8 bases. The CDR3 length is 17 residues. CDR1 LNHDA and CDR2 SQIVND come from the germline V gene (reference sequence). The trim removed 5 bases at V and 4 bases at J, leaving 15 bases unmatched. The CDR3 protein is CASSVSTGGSAFYGYTF. The CDR3 DNA reads as TGTGCCAGTAGTGTCTCCACAGGGGGATCTGCCTTCTATGGCTACACCTTC.

The CDR3 bases are TGTGCCAGCAGCCATTCCGGGACGCTCAACACCGGGGAGCTGTTTTTT. As protein: CASSHSGTLNTGELFF. The chain recombines TRBV7-2 with TRBJ2-2; D may be TRBD1 or TRBD2 (5 bases each). This CDR3 spans 16 amino acids. Trimming left V 5 bases short and J 2 bases short, with 15 bases between. The germline gives CDR1 SGHTA, CDR2 FQGNSA.

This clonotype has at least ten counts. V and J are TRBV15 and TRBJ2-5; D is uncertain. V was clipped by 3 bases and J by 5 bases, with 16 bases between them. The germline gives CDR1 LNHNV, CDR2 YYDKDF (reference sequence). CDR3 length: 15 residues. This chain's CDR3 is CATSRALGSGETQYF. CDR3 in DNA: TGTGCCACCAGCAGGGCTCTGGGGTCCGGGGAGACCCAGTACTTC. The entire variable domain, with the rest obtained from reference TRBV15 and TRBJ2-5, is as follows: DAMVIQNPRYQVTQFGKPVTLSCSQTLNHNVMYWYQQKSSQAPKLLFHYYDKDFNNEADTPDNFQSRRPNTSFCFLDIRSPGLGDTAMYLCATSRALGSGETQYFGPGTRLLVL.

For this clonotype: A much larger clone sits a single nucleotide away, making a read error possible. The chain is built from TRBV14 and TRBJ2-1; TRBD1 matches at 10 bases. The CDR3 consists of 15 residues. Trimming removed 4 bases from V and 9 bases from J; junction bases left unmatched: 9. CDR1 and CDR2 (germline): SGHDN, FVKESK. The CDR3 DNA is TGTGCCAGCAGCCCAGGGACAGGGGCTCATGCTGAGCAGTTCTTC. This gives the protein CASSPGTGAHAEQFF. The full variable domain, in which reference TRBV14 and TRBJ2-1 provide the parts outside the CDR3, is EAGVTQFPSHSVIEKGQTVTLRCDPISGHDNLYWYRRVMGKEIKFLLHFVKESKQDESGMPNNRFLAERTGGTYSTLKVQPAELEDSGVYFCASSPGTGAHAEQFFGPGTRLTVL.

This clonotype was observed at least ten times. The J gene is TRBJ1-5, the V gene TRBV10-3; D is uncertain. This CDR3 has 14 amino acids. Trimming took off 6 bases at V and 1 base at J, with 10 bases between the two ends. Germline V lookup: CDR1 ENHRY, CDR2 SYGVKD. The CDR3 spells CAIRDARSNQPQHF. DNA of the CDR3: TGTGCCATCAGGGACGCTCGGAGCAATCAGCCCCAGCATTTT.

This chain joins TRBV7-9 and TRBJ2-2; possibly TRBD1 for D (6 bases). The CDR3 is 15 residues long. V was trimmed by 2 bases and J by 1 base, leaving 8 bases between them. Germline V gives CDR1 SEHNR, CDR2 FQNEAQ (reference sequence). The CDR3 sequence is CASSLLRGNTGELFF. DNA for the CDR3: TGTGCCAGCAGCTTACTCAGGGGGAACACCGGGGAGCTGTTTTTT.

This clonotype was seen a few times. The chain employs TRBV27 and TRBJ1-4; 7 bases agree with TRBD1. The length of the CDR3 is 16 residues. Germline CDR1 reads MNHEY; CDR2 reads SMNVEV (reference sequence). Trimming took 4 bases from V and 4 from J; bases not matched to a gene: 9. CDR3 region: CASSSSTTGNNEKLFF. CDR3 DNA: TGTGCCAGCAGTTCGAGTACGACAGGGAATAATGAAAAACTGTTTTTT.

Worth noting for this clonotype: The junction shows a germline mismatch at one end, possibly a read error. This sequence joins TRBV18 and TRBJ1-1; no firm D call. The CDR3 is 13 amino acids. CDR1 KGHSH and CDR2 LQKENI come from the germline V gene. CDR3: CASSPQRNAEAFF. As DNA, the CDR3 is TGTGCCAGCTCACCGCAGAGGAACGCTGAAGCTTTCTTT.

This clonotype was counted ten times or more. This sequence joins TRBV9 and TRBJ2-3; possibly TRBD2 for D (5 bases). In germline, CDR1 is SGDLS, CDR2 YYNGEE. The CDR3 has 16 residues. Trimming pared 0 bases from V and 2 bases from J, leaving 13 bases between. The DNA of the CDR3 is TGTGCCAGCAGCGTAGGTCTACAGCGGTTCACAGATACGCAGTATTTT. Protein product: CASSVGLQRFTDTQYF.

This clonotype was observed many times. The DNA for the CDR3 is TGTGCCAGCAGTTTAGGGAGTGGGTACGAGCAGTACTTC. Its protein is CASSLGSGYEQYF. The chain recombines TRBV28 with TRBJ2-7, with D perhaps TRBD2 (5 bases). CDR3 length: 13 amino acids. Trimming pared 2 bases from V and 4 bases from J, leaving 9 bases between. Germline assignment: CDR1 MDHEN and CDR2 SYDVKM. Filled out from reference TRBV28 and TRBJ2-7, the complete variable domain reads DVKVTQSSRYLVKRTGEKVFLECVQDMDHENMFWYRQDPGLGLRLIYFSYDVKMKEKGDIPEGYSVSREKKERFSLILESASTNQTSMYLCASSLGSGYEQYFGPGTRLTVT.

The chain carries TRBV7-9 and TRBJ2-2; 8 positions agree with TRBD1. The V gene end was trimmed by 2 bases and the J gene end by 5 bases; junction bases not matched to a gene: 10. Germline CDR1 is SEHNR and CDR2 is FQNEAQ (reference sequence). CDR3 length equals 17 residues. The CDR3 spells CASSLRPGTGATGELFF. CDR3 in DNA: TGTGCCAGCAGCTTAAGACCCGGGACAGGAGCAACCGGGGAGCTGTTTTTT.

On this clonotype itself: A read error may explain this, as a much larger clone is one base away. The chain employs TRBV2 and TRBJ2-5; 10 bases map to TRBD2. The CDR3 is 15 amino acids. CDR1 and CDR2 from the germline V gene are SNHLY and FYNNEI. This chain's CDR3 is CASSDLAGAKEIQYF. CDR3 DNA: TGTGCCAGCAGTGACCTAGCGGGAGCCAAAGAGATCCAGTACTTC.

The V and J genes are TRBV10-3 and TRBJ2-5, with 7 bases that match TRBD1. Germline CDR1 is ENHRY and CDR2 is SYGVKD. This CDR3 is 13 amino acids long. Trimming at V came to 8 bases and at J to 1 base, leaving 4 bases not matched to a gene. The CDR3 region has the DNA TGTGCCATCTGGGACAGCGCCCAAGAGACCCAGTACTTC. Translation gives CAIWDSAQETQYF.

V usage is TRBV20-1 and J usage is TRBJ2-1; D not certain. V shed 3 bases and J shed 3 bases, with 12 bases lying between them. The CDR3 is made up of 14 amino acids. The germline V gene encodes CDR1 DFQATT and CDR2 SNEGSKA (reference sequence). The CDR3 region is CSASRGSLYNEQFF. The CDR3, as DNA: TGCAGTGCTAGTAGAGGCAGTCTCTACAATGAGCAGTTCTTC.

The table lists this clonotype with a count of one. A much larger clone lies one base from this, so it may be a read error. The rearrangement joins TRBV7-2 to TRBJ1-6, with unresolved D. The CDR3 is 15 amino acids. The germline V gene encodes CDR1 SGHTA and CDR2 FQGNSA. The CDR3 DNA is TGTGCCAGCAGCCCTTTGAGGTCGTCGAATTCACCCCCCCACTTT. Its protein is CASSPLRSSNSPPHF.

The genes are TRBV4-2 and TRBJ1-5, with a weak D call TRBD1 (6 bases). Per the germline V gene, CDR1 is LGHNA and CDR2 is YNFKEQ. This CDR3 is 13 amino acids long. The V end lost 2 bases, the J end lost 8 bases, and 10 bases lay between the germline ends. CDR3 DNA: TGTGCCAGCAGCCAATCAGGGGAAGAGCCCCAGCATTTT. It codes for CASSQSGEEPQHF.